This record looks at one TCR beta chain sequence and its context. This receptor's antigen is unknown. The record has no base qualities; no much larger clone is one base away. This sample was taken from a study of control samples from healthy donors and cancer patients (dated by TCRdb to about 2020). Library preparation was by the immunoSEQ multiplex PCR assay. As stored in TCRdb, this immuneACCESS dataset retains in-frame rearrangements with V and J assigned. A fraction of the clones does not appear; measured against another copy, unresolved V genes explain less than half of the discrepancy, and the remainder lacks a known reason. The sample table shows 250,000 to 300,000 clones, and roughly four fifths are seen once. The top ten clonotypes cover about 14% of the sample. This receptor was taken from a woman in her sixties or seventies with lung cancer. Input material: PBMCs.

The CDR3 sequence is CASSTGPAYEQYF. The DNA sequence is as follows: TGTGCCAGCAGTACGGGACCAGCCTACGAGCAGTACTTC. Recombination linked TRBV27 to TRBJ2-7; the D match is possibly TRBD1 or TRBD2, with 5 bases aligned in each. The CDR3 has 13 amino acids, counting the end cysteine and phenylalanine. The CDR3 DNA has 39 bases and is translated from base 1. The germline V gene (reference sequence) provides CDR1 MNHEY and CDR2 SMNVEV. V drops 5 bases and J drops 2 bases, leaving 10 bases in between.